This T cell receptor beta chain came from a study of OX40 agonist ivuxolimab in advanced cancers. Notes on this clone: No antigen is known for it.

V was cut by 0 bases and J by 3 bases, with 10 bases left in between. This CDR3 comprises 14 residues. Germline-derived CDR1 and CDR2 are SGDLS and YYNGEE. Blood sampling took place at baseline, cycle 4 day 1, and cycle 7 day 1. Study-wide points: Among the lowest peripheral clonal expansion occurred in 0.1-3.0 mg/kg partial responders. Dose levels from 0.1 to 3.0 mg/kg saw CD4+ and CD8+ blood T cells expand clonally by week 6.

The data were produced by immunoSEQ multiplex PCR, yet TCRdb's version contains in-frame clones alone and is incomplete. The table includes about 72,000 clones, about 91% detected once. This sequence originates from an adult with an advanced solid tumor such as melanoma, head and neck, liver or kidney cancer. The rearrangement links TRBV9 to TRBJ2-7; D might be TRBD1 (5 bases). The source was CD4+ or CD8+ T cells sorted from blood, collected in a trial of the OX40 agonist ivuxolimab. The CDR3 spells CASSVGQGGYEQYF. CDR3 sequence (DNA): TGTGCCAGCAGCGTAGGGCAGGGCGGCTACGAGCAGTACTTC. Combining the CDR3 with reference TRBV9 and TRBJ2-7 gives the whole variable domain DSGVTQTPKHLITATGQRVTLRCSPRSGDLSVYWYQQSLDQGLQFLIQYYNGEERAKGNILERFSAQQFPDLHSELNLSSLELGDSALYFCASSVGQGGYEQYFGPGTRLTVT.